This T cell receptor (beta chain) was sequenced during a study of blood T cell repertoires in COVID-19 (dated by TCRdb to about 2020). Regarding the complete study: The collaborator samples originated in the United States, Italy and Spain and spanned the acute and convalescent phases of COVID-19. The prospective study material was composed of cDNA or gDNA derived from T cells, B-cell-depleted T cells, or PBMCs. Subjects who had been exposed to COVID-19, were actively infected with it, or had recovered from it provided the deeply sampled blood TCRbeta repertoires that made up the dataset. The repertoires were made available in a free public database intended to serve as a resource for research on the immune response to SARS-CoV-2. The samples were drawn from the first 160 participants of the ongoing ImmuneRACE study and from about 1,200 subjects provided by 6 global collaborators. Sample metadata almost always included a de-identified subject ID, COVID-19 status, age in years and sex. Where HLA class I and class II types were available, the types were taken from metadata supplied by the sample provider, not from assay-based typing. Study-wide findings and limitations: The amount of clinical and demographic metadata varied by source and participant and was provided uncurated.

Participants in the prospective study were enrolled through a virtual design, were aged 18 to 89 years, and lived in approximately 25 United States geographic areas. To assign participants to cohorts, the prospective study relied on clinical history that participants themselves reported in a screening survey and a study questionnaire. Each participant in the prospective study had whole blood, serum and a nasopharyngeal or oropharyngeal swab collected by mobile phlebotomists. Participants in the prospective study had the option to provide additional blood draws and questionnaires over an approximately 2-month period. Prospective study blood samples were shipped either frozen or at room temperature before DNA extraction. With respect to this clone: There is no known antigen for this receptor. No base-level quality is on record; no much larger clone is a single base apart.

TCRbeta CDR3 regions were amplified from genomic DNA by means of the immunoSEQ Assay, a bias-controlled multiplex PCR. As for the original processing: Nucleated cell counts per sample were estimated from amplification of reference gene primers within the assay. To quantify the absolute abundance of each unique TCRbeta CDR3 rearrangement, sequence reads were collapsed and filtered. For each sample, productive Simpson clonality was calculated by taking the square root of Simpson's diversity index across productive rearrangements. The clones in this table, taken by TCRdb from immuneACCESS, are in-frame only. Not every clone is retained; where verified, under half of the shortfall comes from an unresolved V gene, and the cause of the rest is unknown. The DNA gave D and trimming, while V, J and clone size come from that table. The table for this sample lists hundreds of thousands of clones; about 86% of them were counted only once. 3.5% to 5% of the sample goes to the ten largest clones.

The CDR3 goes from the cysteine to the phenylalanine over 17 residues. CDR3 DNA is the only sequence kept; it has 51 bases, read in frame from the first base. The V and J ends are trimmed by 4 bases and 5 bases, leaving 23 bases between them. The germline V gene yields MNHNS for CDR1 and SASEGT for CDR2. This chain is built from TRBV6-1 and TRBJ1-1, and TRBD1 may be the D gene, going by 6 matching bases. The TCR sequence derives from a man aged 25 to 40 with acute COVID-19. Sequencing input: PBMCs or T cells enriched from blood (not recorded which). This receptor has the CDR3 CASSGNTDSLGRTEAFF. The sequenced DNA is TGTGCCAGCAGTGGAAACACGGACAGCCTGGGGCGAACTGAAGCTTTCTTT.